This T cell receptor (beta chain) was recorded in a study of Ad26.COV2.S vaccination and SARS-CoV-2 variants. Study at large: Donor was one of the participants in the Ad26.COV2.S arm of the COV1001 trial. Participants got Ad26.COV2.S intramuscularly, once or twice 56 days apart.

As for this clone: Its antigen is undetermined.

Sequencing used immunoSEQ multiplex PCR; TCRdb keeps in-frame clones, though not all of them. The data hold roughly 300,000 clones, with around 89% observed a single time. This CDR3 contains 15 residues. Per germline, CDR1 KGHSH and CDR2 LQKENI. V dropped 2 bases and J dropped 0 bases, with 10 bases sitting between them. Regarding the study as a whole: TCR breadth and depth estimates may have understated total T cell responses.

Treatment in this sample: approximately 18 received Ad26.COV2.S at low or high dose, single or two shots; 5 received placebo; per-sample allocation not given. The samples were gathered on day 63 after the first injection of vaccine or placebo. An Ad26 vector expressing Wuhan-strain SARS-CoV-2 spike served as the vaccine. The input for sequencing was peripheral blood, taken in a trial of Ad26.COV2.S vaccine versus placebo. The chain combines TRBV18 with TRBJ1-1; a possible D gene is TRBD1 (6 bases). This TCR was sampled from a person aged 18-65 years who received the Ad26.COV2.S COVID-19 vaccine or a placebo. The DNA of the CDR3 is TGTGCCAGCTCACCAGGACAGTCCGTGAACACTGAAGCTTTCTTT. Translating it yields CASSPGQSVNTEAFF.